Described below is a single T cell receptor beta chain sequence and its context. Its antigen is still unknown. This record belongs to a study of graft-versus-host responses after intestinal transplantation. Study context: Every recipient underwent anti-thymocyte globulin induction, then tacrolimus and steroids for two to four years.

Broader study findings: High graft-versus-host to host-versus-graft clonal ratios were seen in allografts of patients with graft-donor T cell macrochimerism. GvH clones detected in recipient marrow included some appearing first in ileum or blood. Levels of circulating GvH clones at their peak were associated with early post-transplant HvG declines.

The method was immunoSEQ multiplex PCR; TCRdb's version includes in-frame clones alone and lacks a portion of them. This repertoire shows about 88,000 clones, around 93% found once; its top ten account for about 0.34%. This specimen consisted of unstimulated CD4+ T cells sorted from spleen or lymph node cells, obtained before transplant. The source is a human donor who was the organ donor for an intestinal transplant.

The CDR3, as DNA: TGTGCCAGCAGCTTAGGGGGTAGACGCCCCCGGGAAGAGCAGTACTTC. This sequence encodes CASSLGGRRPREEQYF. The chain joins TRBV11-3 to TRBJ2-7, with D possibly TRBD2 on 5 matching bases. This CDR3 comprises 16 residues. Germline CDR1 and CDR2: SGHNT and YENEEA. V was pared by 1 base and J by 7 bases, with 20 bases between.